This T cell receptor (beta chain) was retrieved from a study of blood T cells in healthy people across ages (dated by TCRdb to about 2015). Broadly, across the study: Template switching captured roughly one uniquely barcoded TCR beta cDNA molecule per two T cells in model experiments. The study measured age-related changes in TCR beta repertoire diversity using deep sequencing normalized with unique cDNA molecular identifiers. Using the same blood draw, the study looked at two additional independent replicas of 1 million unique cDNA reads for two donors, one aged 18 to 30 and the other aged 80 or older. Donors of different ages were randomly distributed across sequencing lanes to avoid experimental bias. The donors were split into four age groups: young (average 16 years), middle-aged (roughly 39), aged (roughly 68) and long-lived (roughly 80). Beyond this particular receptor, the publication reports: Because profiling used bulk unsorted PBMCs, naive and antigen-experienced compartments could not be compared conclusively. There was a strong correlation between observed TCR beta diversity and the percentage of naive T cells measured by flow cytometry. The long-lived group showed more naive CD4+ T cells, fewer expanded clones and increased TCR diversity than the aged group, suggesting age selection. Because the CMV infection status of the donors was unknown, age-related changes in expanded clonotypes may potentially have been confounded. As age increased, observed TCR beta diversity per million T cells dropped in a roughly linear way, and a significant reduction was already evident by age around 41. Estimates of total diversity from one million sequenced T cells were regarded as lower bounds and underestimates.

V drops 5 bases and J drops 0 bases, leaving 8 bases in between. The CDR3 holds 14 amino acids from the cysteine to the phenylalanine. Only CDR3 DNA remains: 42 bases, in frame from the first base. CDR1 is given as MNHEY and CDR2 as SVGEGT, both from the germline V gene. The donors were some 39 Caucasian individuals from Russia, aged roughly 6 to 100 years, who were systemically healthy. About 9.1 milliliters of peripheral blood were collected from each donor into EDTA-treated Vacutainer tubes. Ficoll-Paque density-gradient centrifugation was used to isolate PBMCs, with at least 7 million obtained per sample. Total RNA was extracted from PBMCs with Trizol reagent, with at least 5 micrograms obtained per sample. For every donor, flow cytometry on a PBMC aliquot measured the percentage of naive CD45RAhigh/CD27high T cells. Note on this clonotype: No antigen is known for it. Qualities for individual bases were not recorded, and no much larger clone is one base off.

Library construction relied on 5' RACE. A second PCR of 7 to 11 cycles was performed with a sample-barcoded 5' primer and a J-beta primer mix. Each TCR beta cDNA molecule received a unique molecular identifier from a template-switch 5' adaptor carrying 12 random nucleotides. At least 3 million CDR3-containing paired-end reads were obtained from each sample. First-strand cDNA synthesis was performed from all RNA using the Mint cDNA synthesis kit, with priming by a TRBC-specific oligonucleotide. Following uracil-DNA glycosylase treatment, a first 18-cycle PCR with universal primers M1SS and BC2_uni_R was performed on all cDNA. The original pipeline was this. For normalization, 1 million high-quality reads were randomly selected from each sample, with every read carrying a distinct molecular identifier. Instead of being binned into consensus sequences, reads that shared molecular identifiers were thrown out. CDR3 identification, clonotype clustering and error correction used MiTCR with a Q25 quality threshold and the strictest error-elimination algorithm. A nonparametric unseen species model with Euler transformation was used to estimate a lower bound on total TCR beta diversity. TCRdb reprocessed the public reads (quality trimming at Q25 with fastp, clone calling with MiXCR) and kept in-frame beta chains. Every CDR3 protein is listed once, alongside the most common genes and DNA of its rows. Clone size and V and J calls follow TCRdb, not the original study. This sample gives over 1,500,000 distinct CDR3 sequences in total; approximately 40% of them show up just once. The ten top clones hold more than 20% of the sample.

This clonotype was obtained from a human donor in good health. The chain joins TRBV6-2 or TRBV6-3 to TRBJ2-1, with no confident D gene call. The sample comprised blood. The CDR3 protein sequence reads: CASSGRLSYNEQFF. The nucleotide sequence is given as TGTGCCAGCAGTGGACGGCTCTCCTACAATGAGCAGTTCTTC.